The next 19 T cell receptor beta chains were all read from a single sample in a study of blood T cells in healthy people across ages (dated by TCRdb to between 2014 and 2016). The method was 5' RACE. TCRdb shows the sequencer as Illumina HiSeq 2500. A second roughly 6 to 12 cycle PCR used a sample-barcoded 5' primer and a J-beta primer mix. TCRdb redid the processing of the public reads, applying fastp at Q25 and MiXCR, and retained in-frame beta chains. One record per CDR3 amino acid sequence lists the most common genes and DNA. This sample has 1.5 million to 2 million distinct CDR3 sequences in its table, and approximately 28% of those were observed once. 7.7% of the sample goes to the ten largest clones. Sequences were obtained from blood. The receptor source for this set is a woman under 40 in good health.

This rearrangement joins TRBV7-6 to TRBJ2-2; 9 nucleotides agree with TRBD2. V lost 8 bases and J lost 4; bases outside the gene matches: 17. This CDR3 contains 18 residues. Germline CDR1 is SGHVS and CDR2 is FNYEAQ. CDR3 loop: CASSPYPLAGGRTGELFF. The CDR3 nucleotides read TGTGCCAGCTCTCCTTACCCTCTGGCGGGGGGGCGCACCGGGGAGCTGTTTTTT.

The table lists this clonotype with many counts. J is TRBJ2-7 and V is TRBV5-1; unclear D gene. V was clipped by 1 base and J by 4 bases, with 12 bases between them. This CDR3 is 14 amino acids long. The germline CDR1 and CDR2 sequences are SGHRS and YFSETQ. CDR3 bases: TGCGCCAGCAGCTTGACAGATAGTGGTTACGAGCAGTACTTC. Protein sequence: CASSLTDSGYEQYF.

This clonotype was seen many times. The J gene is TRBJ2-1, the V gene TRBV20-1; perhaps TRBD1 as D (5 bases). Trimming left V 3 bases short and J 8 bases short, with 20 bases between. Germline assignment: CDR1 DFQATT and CDR2 SNEGSKA (reference sequence). This CDR3 has 15 residues. The CDR3 bases are TGCAGTGCTAGGGACCGGGCCCTGGGGCGAGATGAGCAGTTCTTC. It specifies CSARDRALGRDEQFF.

In nucleotides, the CDR3 is TGTGCCATCAGTGACGGGGGGTACTATGGCTACACCTTC. It specifies CAISDGGYYGYTF. The gene calls are TRBV10-3 and TRBJ1-2; the D gene is possibly TRBD1 (5 bases). CDR1 and CDR2 from the germline V gene are ENHRY and SYGVKD. The V end was cut by 3 bases, the J end by 3 bases, with 8 bases between. This CDR3 has 13 residues.

The sample holds many counts of this clonotype. The rearrangement links TRBV9 to TRBJ2-4, with D perhaps given as TRBD1 or TRBD2 (5 bases each). Germline CDR1 reads SGDLS; CDR2 reads YYNGEE. The germline V and J ends were trimmed by 4 bases and 3 bases, with 23 bases remaining between them. CDR3 length: 18 residues. CDR3 sequence reads: CASSPNNLAERGKNIQYF. The CDR3 DNA reads as TGTGCCAGCAGCCCCAATAATTTGGCGGAGAGGGGCAAAAACATTCAGTACTTC.

Turning to this clonotype: One junction end disagrees with the germline gene, perhaps due to a read error. The chain is built from TRBV7-3 and TRBJ2-3; D gene unclear. This CDR3 contains 14 residues. CDR1 SGHTA and CDR2 FQGTGA come from the germline V gene. This CDR3 is CTSSLNGATDTQYF. CDR3 nucleotide sequence: TGTACCAGCAGCTTAAACGGAGCCACAGACACGCAGTATTTT.

This clonotype was counted a few times. The V gene is TRBV7-9, the J gene TRBJ2-1; 10 nucleotides agree with TRBD2. CDR3 length: 15 amino acids. V shed 5 bases, J shed 9 bases, and the junction held 10 bases outside the gene matches. In germline, CDR1 is SEHNR, CDR2 FQNEAQ (reference sequence). The CDR3 bases are TGTGCCAGCAGCCAAAGCGGGAGGGCCGGGGTTGAGCAGTTCTTC. Translating it yields CASSQSGRAGVEQFF.

This clonotype was observed a handful of times. J is TRBJ2-3 and V is TRBV6-6; 8 bases align to TRBD2. The CDR3 has 14 amino acids. The V gene's germline CDR1 is MNHNY and CDR2 SVGAGI (reference sequence). V shed 5 bases, J shed 3 bases, and the junction held 4 bases outside the gene matches. In nucleotides, the CDR3 is TGTGCCAGCAGTCACGGGGGGGTGACAGATACGCAGTATTTT. It specifies CASSHGGVTDTQYF.

This clonotype has just a few counts. The gene calls are TRBV9 and TRBJ1-5, with D possibly matching TRBD1 (6 bases). Germline assignment: CDR1 SGDLS and CDR2 YYNGEE. V lost 4 bases and J lost 0, with 17 bases in between. CDR3 length: 17 amino acids. Here the CDR3 DNA reads TGTGCCAGCAGCCCCGGGGAGGGGGAGATTAGCAATCAGCCCCAGCATTTT. Translated, it gives CASSPGEGEISNQPQHF.

Details on this clonotype: One end of the junction does not line up with germline, which may come from a read error. This chain connects TRBV5-1 to TRBJ2-1, with D perhaps TRBD1 (6 bases). The CDR3 contains 16 residues. Germline lookup yields CDR1 SGHRS and CDR2 YFSETQ. CDR3 sequence reads: CASSLRGTDSYNEQCF. The CDR3 DNA reads as TGCGCCAGCAGCTTGAGGGGGACGGACTCTTACAATGAGCAGTGCTTC.

This clonotype was counted only a few times. The CDR3: CAISESKRPYNEQFF. The CDR3 bases are TGTGCCATCAGTGAGTCGAAGAGGCCCTACAATGAGCAGTTCTTC. The chain combines TRBV10-3 with TRBJ2-1; D is uncertain. The CDR3 consists of 15 residues. The V gene lost 0 bases and the J gene lost 2 bases, with 8 bases spanning the gap. Germline lookup yields CDR1 ENHRY and CDR2 SYGVKD.

This clonotype was seen a handful of times. The chain couples TRBV11-2 to TRBJ2-7; 9 nucleotides match TRBD2. The CDR3 is 16 amino acids. The germline V gene has CDR1 SGHAT and CDR2 FQNNGV. V was pared by 0 bases and J by 3 bases, with 6 bases of the junction left unmatched. The CDR3 protein is CASSLDSLAGNYEQYF. CDR3 in DNA: TGTGCCAGCAGCTTAGATTCCCTAGCGGGGAACTACGAGCAGTACTTC.

The chain links TRBV6-1 to TRBJ2-3; 10 bases match TRBD1. This CDR3 is built from 15 residues. Germline values: CDR1 MNHNS, CDR2 SASEGT. V shed 5 bases, J shed 5 bases, and the junction held 7 bases outside the gene matches. The CDR3 loop is CASSPRQGARDTQYF. CDR3 sequence (DNA): TGTGCCAGCAGTCCCAGACAGGGGGCCAGAGATACGCAGTATTTT.

V and J are TRBV20-1 and TRBJ2-2, with 7 bases identical to TRBD2. This CDR3 comprises 15 residues. Per the germline V gene, CDR1 is DFQATT and CDR2 is SNEGSKA (reference sequence). Trimming at V came to 6 bases and at J to 3 bases, leaving 10 bases not matched to a gene. As DNA, the CDR3 is TGCAGTGCGCCTCCCCGCGGGAGAGACACCGGGGAGCTGTTTTTT. Translated, it gives CSAPPRGRDTGELFF.

The rearrangement links TRBV10-3 to TRBJ1-2, with a tentative D call TRBD1 (6 bases). The CDR3 length is 16 residues. Trimming removed 4 bases at V and 0 bases at J, with 15 bases between. Germline V gene data show CDR1 as ENHRY and CDR2 as SYGVKD. CDR3 amino acids: CAISAVGGETNYGYTF. The CDR3 nucleotides read TGTGCCATCAGTGCCGTAGGGGGGGAAACTAACTATGGCTACACCTTC.

This clonotype was recorded a few times. The J gene is TRBJ2-1, the V gene TRBV7-2; 7 nucleotides agree with TRBD2. V shed 1 base, J shed 10 bases, and the junction held 4 bases outside the gene matches. The germline V gene encodes CDR1 SGHTA and CDR2 FQGNSA. This CDR3 comprises 13 residues. CDR3 region: CASSLGLAEEQFF. DNA of the CDR3: TGTGCCAGCAGCTTAGGGCTAGCGGAGGAGCAGTTCTTC.

In its sample, this clonotype was seen many times. The V call is TRBV2, the J call TRBJ1-2, with 10 positions matching TRBD1. From germline, CDR1 is SNHLY and CDR2 FYNNEI. Losses at the gene ends were 6 bases for V and 8 bases for J; bases not matched to a gene: 9. CDR3 length equals 14 residues. The chain's CDR3 is CASRLEGTGDGYTF. The CDR3 bases are TGTGCCAGCAGGCTAGAGGGGACAGGGGACGGCTACACCTTC.

Worth noting for this clonotype: One junction end disagrees with the germline gene, perhaps due to a read error. The chain employs TRBV25-1 and TRBJ1-6, with D uncertain. Germline assignment: CDR1 MGHDK and CDR2 SYGVNS. This CDR3 is built from 13 residues. The CDR3 nucleotides are TGTGCCAGCAGTGAAGGGGATGTCTCACCCCCCCACTTT. It translates to CASSEGDVSPPHF.

The CDR3 DNA reads as TGCGCCAGCAGCATCCCTATTTCGACCGAGGAGGTGAAGAACACCGGGGAGCTGTTTTTT. This codes for CASSIPISTEEVKNTGELFF. The rearrangement links TRBV5-1 to TRBJ2-2; a possible D gene is TRBD2 (5 bases). The CDR3 length is 20 residues. With 4 bases removed from V and 1 base from J, the gap between germline ends came to 26 bases. Germline V gene data show CDR1 as SGHRS and CDR2 as YFSETQ.